This TCR beta chain was sequenced during a study of precursors of human CD4 cytotoxic T cells (dated 2018 in TCRdb). For the study in its entirety: The bulk TCR-seq analysis covered CD4+ memory subsets from 13 to 15 donors in total. Sequences for both the TCRalpha and TCRbeta chains came out of the TCR-seq analysis of 14 to 15 donors (table S7). Paper-wide results and their limitations: According to the authors, a human observational design cannot definitively establish the direction of differentiation between precursor and effector cells. Expanded effector clonotypes made up a larger fraction of IL-7Rhigh TEMRA clonotypes than of TEM or TCM clonotypes. Only about 95% of the 14 donors were included in some bulk TCR-seq comparisons, which suggests that not every subset was available for every donor. Compared with TCM and TEM subsets, the IL-7Rhigh and IL-7R- TEMRA subsets had more restricted TCR repertoires, with lower diversity and more expanded clonotypes.

On this clonotype itself: Its antigen specificity is not known. No base quality information exists; no much larger clone differs at one position.

Bulk UMI-based TCR sequencing was performed on four sorted CD4+ memory subsets (TCM, TEM, IL-7Rhigh TEMRA, IL-7R- TEMRA) to test a precursor-effector relationship among CD4 cytotoxic T cells. Cells were obtained from peripheral blood mononuclear cells isolated from human blood. The reads were generated on an Illumina MiSeq. On the authors' methods: To quantify repertoire diversity, the Shannon-Wiener index was calculated using VDJtools. Expanded TCRbeta clonotypes were defined as those with a clonotype frequency of at least 3. The raw public data were reprocessed by TCRdb itself: fastp quality trimming at Q25, MiXCR clonotype calling, in-frame beta chains only. Each CDR3 protein gets just one entry, which takes the most common genes and DNA from the rows behind it. In this record, the V and J calls reflect TCRdb's handling and not the investigators' own analysis. Within this sample are fewer than 950 distinct CDR3 sequences, with 15% to 20% of them counted one time only. The top ten clones comprise about 10% of the sample.

From the cysteine up to the phenylalanine, the CDR3 has a length of 14 residues. Just the 42-base CDR3 DNA is kept, in frame starting at base 1. V is pared back by 3 bases and J by 1 base, with 9 bases lying between the germline termini. CDR1 SGHTA and CDR2 FQGNSA are derived from the germline V gene. The receptor was isolated from a human donor in good health. Sequencing was done on a sample of memory CD4+ T cells from blood (PBMCs). Rearrangement joined TRBV7-2 to TRBJ2-5, with the D gene call left open. The nucleotides read TGTGCCAGCAGCTTCGAGACACTCCAAGAGACCCAGTACTTC. Its product reads: CASSFETLQETQYF.